A single T cell receptor beta chain is shown here with its context. The target antigen is unknown. With V trimmed by 1 base and J by 5 bases, 3 bases remained unmatched. The germline V gene encodes CDR1 SGHRS and CDR2 YFSETQ. This CDR3 comprises 15 residues. TCRdb's table, derived via immunoSEQ multiplex PCR, lists solely in-frame clones and lacks some. The sample gives nearly 70,000 clones, about 83% of which show up once; 5% to 6.5% is in the top ten. The data derive from a study of OX40 agonist ivuxolimab in advanced cancers. Study context: Subjects had a mean age of 60 years, with a range of roughly 23 to 79; less than 90% were male. Partial responses occurred in Three dose-escalation patients, one with hepatocellular carcinoma and two with cutaneous melanoma. Regarding the study as a whole: On average, a greater number of expanded clones characterised CD8+ T cells relative to CD4+.

Sequences were derived from CD4+ or CD8+ T cells sorted from blood, sampled in a trial of the OX40 agonist ivuxolimab. The rearrangement links TRBV5-1 to TRBJ1-6; 7 nucleotides align to TRBD1. This TCR was recovered from an adult with an advanced solid tumor such as melanoma, head and neck, liver or kidney cancer. The CDR3 bases are TGCGCCAGCAGCTTGTTGGGACAGCATAATTCACCCCTCCACTTT. Translated: CASSLLGQHNSPLHF. Drawing the rest from reference TRBV5-1 and TRBJ1-6, the complete variable domain is KAGVTQTPRYLIKTRGQQVTLSCSPISGHRSVSWYQQTPGQGLQFLFEYFSETQRNKGNFPGRFSGRQFSNSRSEMNVSTLELGDSALYLCASSLLGQHNSPLHFGNGTRLTVT.